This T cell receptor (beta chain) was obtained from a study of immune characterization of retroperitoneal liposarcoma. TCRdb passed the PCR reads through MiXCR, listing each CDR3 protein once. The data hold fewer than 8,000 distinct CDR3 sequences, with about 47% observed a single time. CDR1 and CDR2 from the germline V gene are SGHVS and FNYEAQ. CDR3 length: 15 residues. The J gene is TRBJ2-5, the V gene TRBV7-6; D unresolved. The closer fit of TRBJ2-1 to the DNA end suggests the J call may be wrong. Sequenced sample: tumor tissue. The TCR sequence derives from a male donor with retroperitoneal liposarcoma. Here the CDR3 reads CASSLSPDVYNEQFF. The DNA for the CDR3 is TGTGCCAGCAGCTTATCGCCTGACGTCTACAATGAGCAGTTCTTC.